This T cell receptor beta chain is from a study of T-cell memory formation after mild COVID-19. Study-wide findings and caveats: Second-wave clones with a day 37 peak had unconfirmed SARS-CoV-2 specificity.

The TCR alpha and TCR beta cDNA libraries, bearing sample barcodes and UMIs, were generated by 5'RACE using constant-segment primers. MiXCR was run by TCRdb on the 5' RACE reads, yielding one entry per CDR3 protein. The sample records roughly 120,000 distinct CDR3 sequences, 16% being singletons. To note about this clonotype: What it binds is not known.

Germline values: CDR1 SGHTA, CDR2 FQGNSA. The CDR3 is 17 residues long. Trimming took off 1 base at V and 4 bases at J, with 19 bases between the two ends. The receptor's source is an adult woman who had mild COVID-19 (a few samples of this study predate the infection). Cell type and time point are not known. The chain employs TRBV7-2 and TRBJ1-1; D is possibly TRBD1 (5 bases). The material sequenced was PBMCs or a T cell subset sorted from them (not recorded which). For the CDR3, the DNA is TGTGCCAGCAGCTTAGGTTCCAGGGTGCCAAGGACCACTGAAGCTTTCTTT. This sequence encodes CASSLGSRVPRTTEAFF.